Listed here is a single T cell receptor beta chain. What it recognizes is unknown. This specimen comes from a study of T-cell reconstitution after alpha-beta-depleted transplantation in children. Unique molecular identifiers were used in preparing the TCRbeta library. MiXCR, applied by TCRdb to the PCR reads, yields one record per CDR3 protein. The repertoire holds just over 200,000 distinct CDR3 sequences, 8.4% seen once, with roughly a third in the top ten. Findings of the study overall: Reported findings indicate that, about two months after transplant, alpha-beta T cells came from several hundred expanded clones, which were derived from non-depleted graft cells.

This receptor was taken from a male patient between 2 and 10 years old who had a stem cell transplant for acute myeloid leukemia, so the T cells may come from the graft donor. This specimen was PBMCs, mostly from graft donor cells, taken 360 days after TCRalphabeta/CD19-depleted stem cell transplant.

CDR3 in amino acids: CASTLQEANYGYTF. The CDR3, as DNA: TGTGCCAGCACCCTACAAGAGGCGAACTATGGCTACACCTTC. The gene calls are TRBV6-1 and TRBJ1-2; D gene uncertain. V lost 7 bases to trimming and J lost 2 bases, with 14 bases between them. Germline lookup yields CDR1 MNHNS and CDR2 SASEGT. The CDR3 consists of 14 residues.